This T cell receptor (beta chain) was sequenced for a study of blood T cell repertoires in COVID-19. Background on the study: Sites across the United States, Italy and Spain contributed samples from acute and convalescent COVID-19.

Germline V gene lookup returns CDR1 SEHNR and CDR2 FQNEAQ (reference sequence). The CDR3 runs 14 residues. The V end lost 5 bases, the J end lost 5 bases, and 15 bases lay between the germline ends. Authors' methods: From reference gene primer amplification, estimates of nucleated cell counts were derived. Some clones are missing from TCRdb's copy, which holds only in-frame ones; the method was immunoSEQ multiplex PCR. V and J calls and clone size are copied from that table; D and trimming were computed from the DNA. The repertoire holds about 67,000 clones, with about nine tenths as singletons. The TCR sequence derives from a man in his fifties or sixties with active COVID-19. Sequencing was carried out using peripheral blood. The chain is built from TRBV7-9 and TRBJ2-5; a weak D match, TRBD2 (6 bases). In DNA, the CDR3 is TGTGCCAGCAGCCGCTCCATAGGGAGGGAGACCCAGTACTTC. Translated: CASSRSIGRETQYF.